This TCR beta chain was documented in a study of blood T cell repertoires in COVID-19. Study-wide background: The United States, Italy and Spain were the sources of the acute and convalescent COVID-19 samples. PBMCs, B-cell-depleted T cells, or T cells provided the cDNA or gDNA that made up the material.

With 4 bases clipped from V and 8 bases from J, the junction kept 6 bases outside the gene matches. Per germline, CDR1 SGHRS and CDR2 YFSETQ. This CDR3 has 14 amino acids. Seattle's cohort entered during active infection and was followed longitudinally. As handled by the study authors: Estimation of nucleated cell counts relied on the amplification of reference gene primers. Here immunoSEQ multiplex PCR was the method, and the copy in TCRdb shows in-frame clones only, minus some. The DNA was the basis for D and trimming; V, J and clone size are from that table. This sample carries over 200,000 clones, roughly 90% of them seen once, and the ten largest clones take approximately 0.77%.

The chain recombines TRBV5-1 with TRBJ1-4; TRBD1 agrees at 9 bases. The sample taken for sequencing was peripheral blood. The receptor's source is a man aged 55-75 years with COVID-19, enrolled during active disease. The CDR3 sequence: CASSPRTGVEKLFF. CDR3 DNA: TGCGCCAGCAGCCCTAGGACAGGGGTCGAAAAACTGTTTTTT. Complete variable domain (other parts from reference TRBV5-1 and TRBJ1-4): KAGVTQTPRYLIKTRGQQVTLSCSPISGHRSVSWYQQTPGQGLQFLFEYFSETQRNKGNFPGRFSGRQFSNSRSEMNVSTLELGDSALYLCASSPRTGVEKLFFGSGTQLSVL.